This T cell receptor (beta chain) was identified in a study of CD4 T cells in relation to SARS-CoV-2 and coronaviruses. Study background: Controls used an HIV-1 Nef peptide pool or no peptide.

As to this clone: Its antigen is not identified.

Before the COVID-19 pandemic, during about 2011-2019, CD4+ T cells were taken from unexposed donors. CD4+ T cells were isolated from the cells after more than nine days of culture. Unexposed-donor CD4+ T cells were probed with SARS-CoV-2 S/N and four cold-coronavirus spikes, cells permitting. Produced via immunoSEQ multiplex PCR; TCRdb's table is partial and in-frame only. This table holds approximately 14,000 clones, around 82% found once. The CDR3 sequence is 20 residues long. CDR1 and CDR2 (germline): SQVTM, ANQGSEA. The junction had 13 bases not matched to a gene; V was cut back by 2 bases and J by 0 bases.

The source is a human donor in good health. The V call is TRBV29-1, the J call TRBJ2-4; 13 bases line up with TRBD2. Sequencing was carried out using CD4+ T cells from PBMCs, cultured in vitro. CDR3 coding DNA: TGCAGCGTTGAAACCGGGACTAGCGGGGTGGGGGTCGTAGCCAAAAACATTCAGTACTTC. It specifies CSVETGTSGVGVVAKNIQYF.